This T cell receptor (beta chain) originates from a study of shared clonotypes between healthy human individuals. The V end was cut by 2 bases, the J end by 1 base, with 8 bases between. CDR3 length equals 14 residues. CDR1 is KGHSH, CDR2 LQKENI, per germline. Method: immunoSEQ multiplex PCR; TCRdb's copy keeps in-frame clones and lacks some. The sample lists about a million clones, around 77% occurring once. The sample taken for sequencing was memory CD4+ T cells from PBMCs. Subset defined: CD45RA-negative fraction. J is TRBJ1-1 and V is TRBV18; D remains ambiguous. The sequence was obtained from a young man in good health. Some clones in this sample may be carry-over from other donors' samples. This CDR3 reads CASSPIPPNTEAFF. The CDR3, as DNA: TGTGCCAGCTCACCAATTCCCCCGAACACTGAAGCTTTCTTT.